Below, 20 T cell receptor beta chains from the same sample are listed, as sequenced in a study of cytomegalovirus exposure and HLA in healthy donors (dated by TCRdb to 2016 to 2017). The library was generated by the immunoSEQ multiplex PCR assay. The multiplex PCR relied on a mix of 60 forward primers for TCR Vbeta segments and 13 reverse primers for TCR Jbeta segments. The immuneACCESS repertoire file appears here via TCRdb, limited to in-frame rearrangements. These files lack a portion of the clones; in checked studies, under half of the deficit traces to unresolved V genes, and the cause of the others is not known. This sample has some 150,000 clones in its table, and roughly 79% of those were observed once. The top ten constitute roughly 1.1% of the sample. Sequenced material: PBMCs. These receptor sequences come from a male donor in good health and CMV-seronegative.

This chain links TRBV5-1 with TRBJ2-5, with 7 bases that match TRBD1. The CDR3 has 14 residues. The germline V gene encodes CDR1 SGHRS and CDR2 YFSETQ. The trim removed 4 bases at V and 1 base at J, leaving 4 bases unmatched. The CDR3 coding sequence is TGCGCCAGCAGCCGGGGACAGCCCCAAGAGACCCAGTACTTC. Translating gives CASSRGQPQETQYF. Full variable domain (outside the CDR3, taken from reference TRBV5-1 and TRBJ2-5): KAGVTQTPRYLIKTRGQQVTLSCSPISGHRSVSWYQQTPGQGLQFLFEYFSETQRNKGNFPGRFSGRQFSNSRSEMNVSTLELGDSALYLCASSRGQPQETQYFGPGTRLLVL.

The chain employs TRBV19 and TRBJ2-2; TRBD2 is a possible D gene (7 bases). This CDR3 spans 17 amino acids. Germline lookup yields CDR1 LNHDA and CDR2 SQIVND (reference sequence). V lost 1 base, J lost 5 bases, and 17 bases lay in between. The CDR3 loop reads CASSIGWGGGETGELFF. CDR3 in DNA: TGTGCCAGTAGTATAGGCTGGGGCGGGGGCGAGACCGGGGAGCTGTTTTTT. Variable domain in full (rest from reference TRBV19 and TRBJ2-2): DGGITQSPKYLFRKEGQNVTLSCEQNLNHDAMYWYRQDPGQGLRLIYYSQIVNDFQKGDIAEGYSVSREKKESFPLTVTSAQKNPTAFYLCASSIGWGGGETGELFFGEGSRLTVL.

V and J are TRBV29-1 and TRBJ1-2, with a weak D call TRBD1 (6 bases). V was trimmed by 3 bases and J by 0 bases, leaving 14 bases between them. The germline V gene has CDR1 SQVTM and CDR2 ANQGSEA. This CDR3 region has 15 residues. The CDR3 region has the DNA TGCAGCGTTGAGAAAAGACAGGCCACTAACTATGGCTACACCTTC. It yields the protein CSVEKRQATNYGYTF.

This rearrangement joins TRBV19 to TRBJ2-5, with 8 bases that match TRBD1. The J call may be mistaken, given a closer DNA end match to TRBJ2-7. CDR1 LNHDA and CDR2 SQIVND come from the germline V gene (reference sequence). The CDR3 consists of 12 residues. CDR3 sequence reads: CASSTRGLEQYF. The CDR3 region has the DNA TGTGCCAGTAGTACCAGGGGGCTCGAGCAGTACTTC.

The chain employs TRBV7-9 and TRBJ2-1; D may be TRBD1 (5 bases). V was clipped by 6 bases and J by 0 bases, with 12 bases between them. From germline, CDR1 is SEHNR and CDR2 FQNEAQ (reference sequence). The CDR3 spans 15 residues. The DNA for the CDR3 is TGTGCCAGCAGAAATCGAGACAGCTCCTACAATGAGCAGTTCTTC. Residues: CASRNRDSSYNEQFF. The full variable domain, its missing parts supplied by reference TRBV7-9 and TRBJ2-1, is DTGVSQNPRHKITKRGQNVTFRCDPISEHNRLYWYRQTLGQGPEFLTYFQNEAQLEKSRLLSDRFSAERPKGSFSTLEIQRTEQGDSAMYLCASRNRDSSYNEQFFGPGTRLTVL.

The V call is TRBV27, the J call TRBJ1-5, with D possibly matching TRBD1 (6 bases). CDR3 length: 13 residues. Trimming stripped 6 bases from V and 7 bases from J, with 13 bases between. Germline V lookup: CDR1 MNHEY, CDR2 SMNVEV (reference sequence). The CDR3 coding sequence is TGTGCCAGCAGCAATACCAGGGGCCAGCCCCAGCATTTT. Protein product: CASSNTRGQPQHF.

This clone was recorded only once. The chain links TRBV4-2 to TRBJ2-7; possible D gene TRBD2, 6 bases. Germline CDR1 LGHNA, CDR2 YNFKEQ. The CDR3 is 16 residues long. V was clipped by 1 base and J by 3 bases, with 16 bases between them. The CDR3 coding sequence is TGTGCCAGCAGCCAAGGGGGGGTCTCCAGCGGCTACGAGCAGTACTTC. It specifies CASSQGGVSSGYEQYF.

This clone was counted only a few times. The J gene is TRBJ1-1, the V gene TRBV18; D may be TRBD1 (6 bases). Germline V gene sequence: CDR1 KGHSH, CDR2 LQKENI. The CDR3 loop spans 13 amino acids. V lost 2 bases and J lost 3, with 7 bases in between. This chain's CDR3 is CASSPRTDTEAFF. CDR3 sequence (DNA): TGTGCCAGCTCACCAAGGACAGACACTGAAGCTTTCTTT.

This chain joins TRBV19 and TRBJ2-1, with TRBD2 identical over 12 bases. There are 14 residues in the CDR3. Unmatched junction bases numbered 6, after V lost 6 bases and J lost 9 bases. Germline CDR1 and CDR2: LNHDA and SQIVND (reference sequence). The CDR3 nucleotides are TGTGCCAGTAGCGCTAGCGGGGGGGCCACTGAGCAGTTCTTC. Translation gives CASSASGGATEQFF.

CDR3 amino acids: CASSSTGAGNTIYF. CDR3 nucleotides: TGCGCCAGCAGCTCGACAGGGGCTGGAAACACCATATATTTT. The chain links TRBV4-3 to TRBJ1-3, with TRBD1 matching 8 bases. Looked up from germline, CDR1 is LGHNA and CDR2 is YSLEER. The CDR3 is made up of 14 amino acids. Unmatched junction bases numbered 2, after V lost 5 bases and J lost 2 bases.

In nucleotides, the CDR3 is TGTGCCAGCAGCTCCCGGACAGGGGGGTCCCACGAGCAGTACTTC. Protein: CASSSRTGGSHEQYF. V usage is TRBV7-9 and J usage is TRBJ2-7, with 10 bases matching TRBD1. The J segment lost 5 bases and the V segment lost 4 bases, leaving 8 bases of the junction unmatched. CDR3 length: 15 amino acids. Germline-derived CDR1 and CDR2 are SEHNR and FQNEAQ (reference sequence).

The V call is TRBV5-1, the J call TRBJ1-2; 8 bases are shared with TRBD1. Germline CDR1 SGHRS, CDR2 YFSETQ. The CDR3 sequence is 15 residues long. Trimming removed 2 bases from V and 0 bases from J; junction bases left unmatched: 3. This CDR3 is CASSLSTGANYGYTF. In nucleotides, the CDR3 is TGCGCCAGCAGCTTATCGACAGGGGCTAACTATGGCTACACCTTC.

The gene calls are TRBV27 and TRBJ1-6; TRBD1 matches 11 bases. V lost 5 bases to trimming and J lost 8 bases; unmatched junction nucleotides: 11. Per the germline V gene, CDR1 is MNHEY and CDR2 is SMNVEV (reference sequence). This CDR3 is built from 17 residues. This CDR3 reads CASSQRTDRGQYSPLHF. The CDR3 region has the DNA TGTGCCAGCAGTCAAAGAACGGACAGGGGGCAATATTCACCCCTCCACTTT.

Notes on this clone: Its ends do not fully match the called genes, so a read error is possible. V and J are TRBV7-9 and TRBJ1-2; 8 bases are shared with TRBD1. The CDR3 has 15 residues. The germline V gene has CDR1 SEHNR and CDR2 FQNEAQ (reference sequence). The CDR3 loop reads CSSSRWPTGDYGYTF. As DNA, the CDR3 is TGTTCCAGCAGCCGGTGGCCGACAGGGGACTATGGCTACACCTTC.

V usage is TRBV5-1 and J usage is TRBJ1-2; TRBD1 might be the D (6 bases). V was pared by 4 bases and J by 0 bases, with 13 bases between. The CDR3 runs to 15 residues. Germline V gene data show CDR1 as SGHRS and CDR2 as YFSETQ. CDR3: CASSRTGQPNYGYTF. The CDR3 bases are TGCGCCAGCAGCCGAACCGGACAGCCTAACTATGGCTACACCTTC.

This clone has more than one count but fewer than ten. This sequence joins TRBV6-5 and TRBJ2-1, with 9 bases identical to TRBD2. Germline CDR1 MNHEY, CDR2 SVGAGI. V lost 0 bases and J lost 10; bases outside the gene matches: 7. The CDR3 spans 15 residues. The CDR3 DNA follows: TGTGCCAGCAGTTACTCGGCGCGGGGGGGTGGAGAGCAGTTCTTC. Protein: CASSYSARGGGEQFF.

The V and J genes are TRBV7-9 and TRBJ1-1; D is possibly TRBD1 (6 bases). V was shortened by 5 bases and J by 1 base, with 14 bases between the two germline ends. Germline V lookup: CDR1 SEHNR, CDR2 FQNEAQ (reference sequence). The CDR3 is 15 amino acids. In DNA form, the CDR3 reads TGTGCCAGCAGCCTACAGGGTTTCCCGAACACTGAAGCTTTCTTT. Translation: CASSLQGFPNTEAFF. Full variable domain (remainder filled in from reference TRBV7-9 and TRBJ1-1): DTGVSQNPRHKITKRGQNVTFRCDPISEHNRLYWYRQTLGQGPEFLTYFQNEAQLEKSRLLSDRFSAERPKGSFSTLEIQRTEQGDSAMYLCASSLQGFPNTEAFFGQGTRLTVV.

The chain is built from TRBV5-1 and TRBJ2-1, with a possible D match to TRBD2 (6 bases). The CDR3 loop spans 13 amino acids. Looked up from germline, CDR1 is SGHRS and CDR2 is YFSETQ. V was shortened by 4 bases and J by 10 bases, with 15 bases between the two germline ends. Here the CDR3 reads CASSQTSGGEQFF. CDR3 DNA sequence: TGCGCCAGCAGCCAGACTTCAGGAGGGGAGCAGTTCTTC.

The genes are TRBV7-6 and TRBJ2-2; D might be TRBD1 (6 bases). With 5 bases removed from V and 2 bases from J, the gap between germline ends came to 12 bases. Germline loops: CDR1 SGHVS, CDR2 FNYEAQ. The CDR3 extends over 15 amino acids. CDR3 in DNA: TGTGCCAGCAGCGCAACGACAGGCAACACCGGGGAGCTGTTTTTT. It codes for CASSATTGNTGELFF.

J is TRBJ2-3 and V is TRBV4-3; TRBD1 matches 7 bases. The CDR3 contains 13 residues. Germline assignment: CDR1 LGHNA and CDR2 YSLEER. Trimming removed 6 bases from V and 2 bases from J; junction bases left unmatched: 2. The CDR3 nucleotides are TGCGCCAGCAGGGGACAGAACACAGATACGCAGTATTTT. This codes for CASRGQNTDTQYF.